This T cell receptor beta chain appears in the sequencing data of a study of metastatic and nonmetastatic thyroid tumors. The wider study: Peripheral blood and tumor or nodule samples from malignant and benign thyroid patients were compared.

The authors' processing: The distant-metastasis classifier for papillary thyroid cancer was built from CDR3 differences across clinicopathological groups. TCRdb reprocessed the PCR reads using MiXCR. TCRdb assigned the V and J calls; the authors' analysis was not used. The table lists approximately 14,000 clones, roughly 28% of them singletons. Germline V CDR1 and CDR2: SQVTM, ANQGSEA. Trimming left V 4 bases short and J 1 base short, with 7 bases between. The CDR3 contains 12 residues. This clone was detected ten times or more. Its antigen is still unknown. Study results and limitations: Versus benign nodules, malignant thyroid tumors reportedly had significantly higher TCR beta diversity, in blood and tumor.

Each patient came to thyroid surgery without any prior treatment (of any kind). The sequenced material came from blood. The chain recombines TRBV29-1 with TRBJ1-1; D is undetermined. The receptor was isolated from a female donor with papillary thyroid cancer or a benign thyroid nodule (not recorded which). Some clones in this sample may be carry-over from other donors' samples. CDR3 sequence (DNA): TGCAGCGTTGGGAAGGGGAACACTGAAGCTTTCTTT. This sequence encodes CSVGKGNTEAFF.